This TCR beta chain was captured in a study of T-cell reconstitution after alpha-beta-depleted transplantation in children. Unique molecular identifiers were incorporated into the prepared TCRbeta library. TCRdb used MiXCR to reprocess the PCR reads, holding one entry per CDR3 protein. The table lists roughly 240,000 distinct CDR3 sequences, around 7.5% of them singletons. Study conclusions and caveats: Surviving thymic progenitors and recipient T cells were the source of high TCRbeta diversity at day 60 in some patients. After one year, T-cell counts and TCRbeta diversity mostly came from new T cells. Reportedly, roughly two months post-transplant, alpha-beta T cells arose from several hundred expanded graft clones.

Trimming pared 1 base from V and 0 bases from J, leaving 14 bases between. Looked up from germline, CDR1 is LGHNA and CDR2 is YSLEER. The CDR3 length is 17 residues. This clonotype came up many times. Its antigen is not identified. The sample consisted of PBMCs, mostly from graft donor cells, taken 180 days after TCRalphabeta/CD19-depleted stem cell transplant. The source is a male patient younger than 18 who had a stem cell transplant for acute lymphoblastic leukemia, so the T cells may come from the graft donor. This chain connects TRBV4-3 to TRBJ2-3, with a weak D call TRBD1 (7 bases). CDR3 region: CASSQASQGGSTDTQYF. CDR3 nucleotide sequence: TGCGCCAGCAGCCAAGCTTCTCAGGGGGGAAGCACAGATACGCAGTATTTT.